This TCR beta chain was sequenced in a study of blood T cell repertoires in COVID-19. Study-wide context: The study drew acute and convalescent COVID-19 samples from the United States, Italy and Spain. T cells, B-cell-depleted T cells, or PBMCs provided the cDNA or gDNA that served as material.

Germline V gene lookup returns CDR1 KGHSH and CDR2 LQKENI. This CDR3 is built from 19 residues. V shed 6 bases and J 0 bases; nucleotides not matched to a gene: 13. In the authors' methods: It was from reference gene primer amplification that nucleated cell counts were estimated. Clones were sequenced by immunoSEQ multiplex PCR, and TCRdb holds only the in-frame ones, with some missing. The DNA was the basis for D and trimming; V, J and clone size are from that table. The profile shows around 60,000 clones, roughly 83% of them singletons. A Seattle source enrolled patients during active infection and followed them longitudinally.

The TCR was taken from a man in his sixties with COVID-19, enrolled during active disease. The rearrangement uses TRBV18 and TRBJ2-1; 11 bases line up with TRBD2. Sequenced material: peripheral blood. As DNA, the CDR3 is TGTGCCAGCTCCCTAGCGGGAGGAAGACGTATAAGCTCCTACAATGAGCAGTTCTTC. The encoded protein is CASSLAGGRRISSYNEQFF.